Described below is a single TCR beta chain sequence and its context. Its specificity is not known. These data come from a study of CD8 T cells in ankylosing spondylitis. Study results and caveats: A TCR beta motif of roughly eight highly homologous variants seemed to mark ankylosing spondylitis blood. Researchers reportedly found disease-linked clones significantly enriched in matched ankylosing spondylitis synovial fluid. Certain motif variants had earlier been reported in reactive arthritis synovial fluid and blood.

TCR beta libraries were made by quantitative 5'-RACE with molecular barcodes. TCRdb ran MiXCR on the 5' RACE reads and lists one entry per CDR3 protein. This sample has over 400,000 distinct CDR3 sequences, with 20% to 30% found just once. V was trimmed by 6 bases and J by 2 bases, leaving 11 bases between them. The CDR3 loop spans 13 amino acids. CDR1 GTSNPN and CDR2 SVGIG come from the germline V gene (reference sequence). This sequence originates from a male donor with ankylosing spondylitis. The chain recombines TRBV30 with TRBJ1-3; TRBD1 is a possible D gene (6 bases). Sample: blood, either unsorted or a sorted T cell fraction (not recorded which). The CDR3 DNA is TGTGCCTGTACCAGGGGCCCTGGAAACACCATATATTTT. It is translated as CACTRGPGNTIYF.